This T cell receptor beta chain was sequenced in a study of blood T cell repertoires in COVID-19. About the study: The origin of the acute and convalescent COVID-19 samples was the United States, Italy and Spain. PBMCs, B-cell-depleted T cells, or T cells were the source of the cDNA or gDNA that made up the material.

In the source study's methods: Amplified reference gene primers provided the basis for estimating nucleated cell counts. Sequencing was performed with immunoSEQ multiplex PCR; in TCRdb, only in-frame clones are kept and a portion is missing. V and J calls and clone size are as listed in that table; D and trimming were resolved from the DNA. The sample yields roughly 100,000 clones, approximately 90% seen once. The CDR3 totals 17 residues. J lost 5 bases, V lost 5 bases, and 10 bases had no gene match. Germline lookup yields CDR1 SGHTA and CDR2 FQGTGA. V gene TRBV7-3 combines with J gene TRBJ2-3; 13 bases line up with TRBD2. This TCR was recovered from a woman older than 75 in a cohort sampled during active COVID-19. The sequencing sample was made of peripheral blood. CDR3 in DNA: TGTGCCAGCAGCCCTACACTAGCGGGGGGGTTCGGAGATACGCAGTATTTT. As protein: CASSPTLAGGFGDTQYF. The full variable domain, completed using reference TRBV7-3 and TRBJ2-3, is GAGVSQTPSNKVTEKGKYVELRCDPISGHTALYWYRQSLGQGPEFLIYFQGTGAADDSGLPNDRFFAVRPEGSVSTLKIQRTERGDSAVYLCASSPTLAGGFGDTQYFGPGTRLTVL.